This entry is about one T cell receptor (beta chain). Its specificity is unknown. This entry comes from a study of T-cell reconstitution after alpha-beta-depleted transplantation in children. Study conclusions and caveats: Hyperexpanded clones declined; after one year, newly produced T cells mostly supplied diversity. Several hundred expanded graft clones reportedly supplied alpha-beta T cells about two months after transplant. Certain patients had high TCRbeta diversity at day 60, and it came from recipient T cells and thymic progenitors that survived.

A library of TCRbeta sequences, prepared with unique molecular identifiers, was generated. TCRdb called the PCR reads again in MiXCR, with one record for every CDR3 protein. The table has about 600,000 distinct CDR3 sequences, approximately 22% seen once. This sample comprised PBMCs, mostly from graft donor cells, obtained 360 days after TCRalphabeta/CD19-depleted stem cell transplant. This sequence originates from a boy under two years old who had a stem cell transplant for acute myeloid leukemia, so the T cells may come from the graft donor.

CDR3 DNA: TGCAGTGCCGCCCGACAGGGGCTTAGCACAGATACGCAGTATTTT. Protein sequence: CSAARQGLSTDTQYF. This chain uses TRBV20-1 with TRBJ2-3; 8 bases agree with TRBD1. Germline V gene sequence: CDR1 DFQATT, CDR2 SNEGSKA (reference sequence). J was trimmed by 0 bases and V by 6 bases; bases with no gene match: 8. There are 15 residues in the CDR3.